The 10 T cell receptor beta chains reported below all come from one sample, sequenced in a study of identical twins (dated by TCRdb to 2016 to 2018). The library was produced with 5' RACE. The instrument was an Illumina HiSeq 2000. In TCRdb, the public reads were trimmed at Q25 with fastp and aligned with MiXCR, with productive beta chains retained. Each entry is one CDR3 protein sequence, shown with its most common DNA and genes. Here the sample has some 1,600,000 distinct CDR3 sequences; about 31% occur a single time. Approximately 0.25% of the sample comes from the top ten. Sequencing input: cord blood. These receptors were collected from a newborn girl in good health.

The V and J genes are TRBV2 and TRBJ1-5, with D possibly being TRBD1 (5 bases). The CDR3 is 12 amino acids. V dropped 6 bases and J dropped 6 bases, with 9 bases sitting between them. CDR1 is SNHLY, CDR2 FYNNEI, per germline. In DNA form, the CDR3 reads TGTGCCAGCAGCGCAGGGACTCAGCCCCAGCATTTT. Translated: CASSAGTQPQHF.

This clonotype was seen more than once but under ten times. V gene TRBV15 combines with J gene TRBJ1-1; TRBD1 might be the D (5 bases). V lost 2 bases and J lost 1, with 5 bases in between. Germline loops: CDR1 LNHNV, CDR2 YYDKDF (reference sequence). This CDR3 region has 13 residues. In DNA, the CDR3 is TGTGCCACCAGCAGACAGGGGAACACTGAAGCTTTCTTT. This encodes CATSRQGNTEAFF.

The rearrangement links TRBV20-1 to TRBJ2-1; the match to TRBD2 covers 11 bases. V lost 6 bases, J lost 0 bases, and 10 bases stayed unmatched. Looked up from germline, CDR1 is DFQATT and CDR2 is SNEGSKA (reference sequence). The CDR3 extends over 17 amino acids. The DNA for the CDR3 is TGCAGTGCCCCCGGACTAGCGGGCTCGAGCTCCTACAATGAGCAGTTCTTC. This encodes CSAPGLAGSSSYNEQFF.

The chain employs TRBV9 and TRBJ2-4; perhaps TRBD2 as D (6 bases). Germline values: CDR1 SGDLS, CDR2 YYNGEE. V shed 0 bases and J shed 6 bases, with 13 bases lying between them. This CDR3 has 15 amino acids. CDR3 residues: CASSVDGGTVNIQYF. CDR3 in DNA: TGTGCCAGCAGCGTAGATGGGGGGACGGTAAACATTCAGTACTTC.

The rearrangement links TRBV4-1 to TRBJ2-7; D remains unclear. The J call is uncertain, as TRBJ2-5 better fits the DNA end. The CDR3 length is 14 residues. Germline V gene sequence: CDR1 MGHRA, CDR2 YSYEKL. CDR3 DNA sequence: TGCGCCAGCAGCCAAGACCCTACGGCGGAGACCCAGTACTTC. It translates to CASSQDPTAETQYF.

This clonotype appeared a few times. The chain employs TRBV4-1 and TRBJ2-7; D may be TRBD1 or TRBD2 (5 bases each). Near its end, the DNA agrees better with TRBJ2-5, so the J call may be wrong. The CDR3 has 15 residues. Germline V gene data show CDR1 as MGHRA and CDR2 as YSYEKL. CDR3 sequence (DNA): TGCGCCAGCAGCCAAGTGGGCCCGGGACGAGAGACCCAGTACTTC. Translation gives CASSQVGPGRETQYF.

V and J are TRBV20-1 and TRBJ2-7; TRBD2 matches at 12 bases. The CDR3 totals 15 residues. V lost 5 bases, J lost 6 bases, and 11 bases stayed unmatched. The V gene's germline CDR1 is DFQATT and CDR2 SNEGSKA (reference sequence). The CDR3 nucleotides read TGCAGTGCTTCGCAGACTAGCGGGAGCCAGGGCGAGCAGTACTTC. Amino acid sequence: CSASQTSGSQGEQYF.

The table lists this clonotype with a few counts. The chain has TRBV6-5 and TRBJ2-3; D gene ambiguous. This CDR3 spans 14 amino acids. CDR1 MNHEY and CDR2 SVGAGI come from the germline V gene. Trimming pared 2 bases from V and 4 bases from J, leaving 10 bases between. The CDR3 coding sequence is TGTGCCAGCAGTTACGGGATAGAGGCAGATACGCAGTATTTT. Its translation: CASSYGIEADTQYF.

This clonotype was counted only a few times. The chain employs TRBV7-2 and TRBJ2-1; 7 positions match TRBD2. The length of the CDR3 is 17 residues. With V trimmed by 1 base and J by 4 bases, 10 bases remained unmatched. CDR1 and CDR2 from the germline V gene are SGHTA and FQGNSA. The CDR3 here is CASSLDPVLLAYNEQFF. CDR3 bases: TGTGCCAGCAGCTTAGACCCGGTGTTACTAGCGTACAATGAGCAGTTCTTC.

The CDR3 loop is CSAREGQGAGYGPLITTYYGYTF. CDR3 bases: TGCAGTGCTAGAGAGGGGCAGGGCGCGGGGTACGGCCCGTTAATCACAACCTACTATGGCTACACCTTC. The chain joins TRBV20-1 to TRBJ1-2; the D gene is possibly TRBD1 (5 bases). Per the germline V gene, CDR1 is DFQATT and CDR2 is SNEGSKA (reference sequence). The CDR3 loop spans 23 amino acids. Trimming took 0 bases from V and 3 from J, leaving 38 bases between them.